This T cell receptor beta chain was identified in a study of cytomegalovirus exposure and HLA in healthy donors. This CDR3 has 15 amino acids. Trimming at V came to 6 bases and at J to 5 bases, leaving 9 bases not matched to a gene. The germline V gene has CDR1 KGHSH and CDR2 LQKENI. 13 Jbeta primers and 60 Vbeta primers were used for the PCR. The assay was immunoSEQ multiplex PCR, and TCRdb's table has in-frame clones only and misses some. This table holds some 130,000 clones, about 77% found once. The rearrangement uses TRBV18 and TRBJ1-1; TRBD1 aligns across 10 bases. The sequence derives from a male donor in good health and CMV-seronegative. Material for sequencing was PBMCs. The CDR3 spells CASSTRGQGLTEAFF. The CDR3 nucleotides are TGTGCCAGCTCCACCAGGGGACAGGGGTTGACTGAAGCTTTCTTT.